This T cell receptor (beta chain) was obtained from a study of cytomegalovirus exposure and HLA in healthy donors. Profiled with immunoSEQ multiplex PCR; TCRdb holds only in-frame clones, not every one. The sample comprises under 250,000 clones, 80% to 90% of which are singletons, and 2.6% rests with the top ten. Comment on this clone: At the DNA level, this CDR3 is encoded by other sequences in the same sample as well.

V dropped 1 base and J dropped 6; count of bases not matched to a gene: 3. CDR3 length: 16 residues. Germline V lookup: CDR1 MGHRA, CDR2 YSYEKL. The source of this sequence is a man younger than 35 in good health and CMV-seronegative. The J gene is TRBJ2-3, the V gene TRBV4-1; 14 nucleotides line up with TRBD2. The sample comprised PBMCs. CDR3 protein: CASSQGLAGGLDTQYF. CDR3 coding DNA: TGCGCCAGCAGCCAAGGACTAGCGGGGGGGCTTGATACGCAGTATTTT.